One and the same sample provided the 7 T cell receptor beta chains below, sequenced in a study of T cell repertoires in cytomegalovirus infection. TCRdb reprocessed the reads with MiXCR, giving one entry per CDR3 protein. The sample records approximately 110,000 distinct CDR3 sequences, approximately 30% being singletons. Antigens of these TCRs are unknown. The specimen comprised CD8+ T cells from cultured PBMCs, sampled from culture after CMV antigen stimulation. The receptors were gathered from a human donor in good health (CMV status not recorded). Some clones in this sample may be carry-over from other donors' samples.

This clonotype was counted between two and nine times. The chain uses TRBV6-5 and TRBJ2-1; either TRBD1 or TRBD2 may fit D (6 bases each). This CDR3 region has 15 residues. CDR1 MNHEY and CDR2 SVGAGI come from the germline V gene. Trimming cost V 0 bases and J 8 bases, with 14 bases left between them. The CDR3 DNA sequence: TGTGCCAGCAGTTACTCGAAAGGGGGGTCGGATGAGCAGTTCTTC. Translation gives CASSYSKGGSDEQFF.

V is TRBV28 and J is TRBJ2-7; D unclear. Germline assignment: CDR1 MDHEN and CDR2 SYDVKM. Trimming stripped 10 bases from V and 6 bases from J, with 7 bases between. CDR3 length: 9 amino acids. The chain's CDR3 is CAIPGEQYF. CDR3 DNA sequence: TGTGCCATTCCCGGCGAGCAGTACTTC.

There are many counts of this clonotype. The chain is built from TRBV15 and TRBJ2-4; D gene ambiguous. Germline-derived CDR1 and CDR2 are LNHNV and YYDKDF (reference sequence). The V end lost 6 bases, the J end lost 8 bases, and 17 bases lay between the germline ends. There are 14 residues in the CDR3. The CDR3 DNA reads as TGTGCCACCAGTGGTCCTGTAGACGGTGACATTCAGTACTTC. Amino acid sequence: CATSGPVDGDIQYF.

There are many counts of this clonotype. The V call is TRBV12-3 or TRBV12-4, the J call TRBJ1-5, with 7 bases identical to TRBD1. The J segment lost 9 bases and the V segment lost 4 bases, leaving 15 bases of the junction unmatched. CDR3 length: 16 residues. The CDR3 loop is CASSSNDRAEQWPQHF. The CDR3 DNA reads TGTGCCAGCAGTTCGAATGACAGGGCCGAGCAATGGCCCCAGCATTTT.

Concerning this clonotype: A much larger clone differs by one base, so this may be a read error. DNA of the CDR3: TGTGCCAGCAGCTCGGAGTCAGGACTGCAAGAGACCCAGTACTTC. Translating gives CASSSESGLQETQYF. This chain uses TRBV7-2 with TRBJ2-5; perhaps TRBD2 as D (5 bases). V lost 4 bases and J lost 2, with 14 bases in between. This CDR3 is built from 15 residues. The germline gives CDR1 SGHTA, CDR2 FQGNSA.

This rearrangement joins TRBV12-3 or TRBV12-4 to TRBJ1-1; D remains unclear. The V and J ends lost 8 bases and 4 bases respectively, with 26 bases between them. The CDR3 covers 17 residues. The CDR3 nucleotides read TGTGCCAGCGGTCACCGCCAGGTTCCGGCCTTGGGCACTGAAGCTTTCTTT. This translates into CASGHRQVPALGTEAFF.

This clonotype was counted only a few times. This chain connects TRBV5-1 to TRBJ2-2; D not certain. The ends were cut back, 1 base at V and 5 bases at J, with 12 bases in the middle. Germline lookup yields CDR1 SGHRS and CDR2 YFSETQ. This CDR3 contains 15 residues. CDR3 in amino acids: CASSLWDPGTGELFF. In DNA form, the CDR3 reads TGCGCCAGCAGCTTGTGGGATCCCGGAACCGGGGAGCTGTTTTTT.